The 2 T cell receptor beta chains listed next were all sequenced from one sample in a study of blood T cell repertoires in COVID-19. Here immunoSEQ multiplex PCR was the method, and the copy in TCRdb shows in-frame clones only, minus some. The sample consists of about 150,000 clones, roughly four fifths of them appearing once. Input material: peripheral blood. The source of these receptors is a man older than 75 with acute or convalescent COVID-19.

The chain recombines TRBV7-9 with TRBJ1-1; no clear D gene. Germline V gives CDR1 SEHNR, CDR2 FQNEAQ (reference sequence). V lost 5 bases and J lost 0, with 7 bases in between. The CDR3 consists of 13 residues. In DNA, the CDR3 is TGTGCCAGCAGCCCTGTAGTGAACACTGAAGCTTTCTTT. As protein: CASSPVVNTEAFF.

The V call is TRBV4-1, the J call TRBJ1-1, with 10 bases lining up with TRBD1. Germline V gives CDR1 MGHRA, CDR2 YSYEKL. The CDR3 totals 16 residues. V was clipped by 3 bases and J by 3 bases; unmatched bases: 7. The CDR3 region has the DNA TGCGCCAGCAGCCAGCGAGCCGACAGGGGGCACACTGAAGCTTTCTTT. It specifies CASSQRADRGHTEAFF.